The 26 T cell receptor beta chains below were found in one sample sequenced in a study of blood T cell repertoires in COVID-19. Profiling relied on immunoSEQ multiplex PCR, and the TCRdb table lists in-frame clones only, not all of them. In the table there are about 200,000 clones, about 86% of which are singletons. Sample: peripheral blood. Source of these receptors: a woman between 45 and 60 years old with acute or convalescent COVID-19.

The V and J genes are TRBV10-1 and TRBJ1-1, with D perhaps matching TRBD1 (6 bases). The CDR3 totals 13 residues. V lost 8 bases to trimming and J lost 5 bases, with 15 bases between them. Per the germline V gene, CDR1 is WNHNN and CDR2 is SYGVQD (reference sequence). The CDR3 bases are TGCGCCAGCTCCCCGGGAGGGGGGACTGAAGCTTTCTTT. Translated: CASSPGGGTEAFF.

The J gene is TRBJ2-7, the V gene TRBV7-9; possibly TRBD2 for D (6 bases). V lost 1 base and J 3 bases, leaving 13 bases between the germline ends. Per germline, CDR1 SEHNR and CDR2 FQNEAQ (reference sequence). The CDR3 runs to 15 residues. In nucleotides, the CDR3 is TGTGCCAGCAGCTTAGATGGGACTTTAAGCTACGAGCAGTACTTC. Its protein is CASSLDGTLSYEQYF.

The chain employs TRBV7-9 and TRBJ2-7; 11 bases line up with TRBD2. CDR1 is SEHNR, CDR2 FQNEAQ, per germline (reference sequence). The CDR3 is 15 residues long. J was trimmed by 2 bases and V by 5 bases; bases with no gene match: 5. Written as DNA, the CDR3 is TGTGCCAGCAGCAACAGGACTAGCGGGCCCTACGAGCAGTACTTC. The encoded protein is CASSNRTSGPYEQYF.

This clone has a single count. The sample contains more than one DNA sequence encoding this CDR3. The chain combines TRBV5-1 with TRBJ1-5; D unclear. The V gene lost 0 bases and the J gene lost 1 base, with 5 bases spanning the gap. The germline V gene encodes CDR1 SGHRS and CDR2 YFSETQ. CDR3 length: 14 residues. CDR3 region: CASSLGGSNQPQHF. In DNA, the CDR3 is TGCGCCAGCAGCTTGGGAGGGAGCAATCAGCCCCAGCATTTT.

This clone was observed a few times. The J gene is TRBJ1-4, the V gene TRBV10-2; 9 bases fit TRBD1. This CDR3 has 16 amino acids. Germline assignment: CDR1 WSHSY and CDR2 SAAADI. The V segment lost 0 bases and the J segment 7 bases; nucleotides outside the gene matches: 6. The CDR3 sequence: CASSESVGQGLEKLFF. CDR3 nucleotides: TGCGCCAGCAGTGAGTCCGTGGGACAGGGTCTTGAAAAACTGTTTTTT.

The chain couples TRBV6-2 or TRBV6-3 to TRBJ1-2, with 8 bases fitting TRBD1. This CDR3 has 15 amino acids. Germline V gives CDR1 MNHEY, CDR2 SVGEGT. V shed 4 bases, J shed 6 bases, and the junction held 10 bases outside the gene matches. CDR3 region: CASSSQRTGTNGYTF. The DNA of the CDR3 is TGTGCCAGCAGTTCCCAACGGACAGGGACAAATGGCTACACCTTC.

This clone was detected once. The genes are TRBV6-1 and TRBJ2-3; weak D call: TRBD2 (5 bases). CDR1 is MNHNS, CDR2 SASEGT, per germline. Between the trimmed V and J ends, which lost 3 bases and 6 bases, there was a span of 13 bases. The CDR3 runs to 14 residues. CDR3 coding DNA: TGTGCCAGCAGTGACAAGGGCGGCGGGGATACGCAGTATTTT. Its protein is CASSDKGGGDTQYF.

V and J are TRBV19 and TRBJ1-1; D possibly corresponds to TRBD1 (5 bases). The V and J ends lost 6 bases and 5 bases respectively, with 16 bases between them. Germline V lookup: CDR1 LNHDA, CDR2 SQIVND (reference sequence). The CDR3 extends over 14 amino acids. The CDR3 DNA reads as TGTGCCAGTAGGGGAGGGGCAGGGAGGACTGAAGCTTTCTTT. Translating gives CASRGGAGRTEAFF. The entire variable domain, with the rest obtained from reference TRBV19 and TRBJ1-1, is as follows: DGGITQSPKYLFRKEGQNVTLSCEQNLNHDAMYWYRQDPGQGLRLIYYSQIVNDFQKGDIAEGYSVSREKKESFPLTVTSAQKNPTAFYLCASRGGAGRTEAFFGQGTRLTVV.

The genes are TRBV9 and TRBJ2-3, with D perhaps TRBD2 (5 bases). Germline assignment: CDR1 SGDLS and CDR2 YYNGEE. CDR3 length equals 16 residues. Between the trimmed V and J ends, which lost 4 bases and 2 bases, there was a span of 17 bases. The CDR3 protein is CASSPQQRANTDTQYF. The CDR3 DNA follows: TGTGCCAGCAGCCCCCAACAGAGGGCAAACACAGATACGCAGTATTTT.

The CDR3 sequence is CASSLDQGFTEAFF. The CDR3 region has the DNA TGCGCCAGCAGCTTGGATCAGGGGTTCACTGAAGCTTTCTTT. V usage is TRBV5-1 and J usage is TRBJ1-1, with D possibly being TRBD1 (6 bases). V was trimmed by 0 bases and J by 4 bases, leaving 10 bases between them. Germline V gene lookup returns CDR1 SGHRS and CDR2 YFSETQ. This CDR3 has 14 amino acids.

This clone has only one observation. The chain joins TRBV11-2 to TRBJ2-1; 8 bases are shared with TRBD1. From germline, CDR1 is SGHAT and CDR2 FQNNGV. Unmatched junction bases numbered 5, after V lost 3 bases and J lost 4 bases. This CDR3 is built from 15 residues. CDR3 sequence reads: CASSFGQGRYNEQFF. The CDR3 region has the DNA TGTGCCAGCAGCTTTGGACAGGGAAGGTACAATGAGCAGTTCTTC.

This clone appeared once. This sequence joins TRBV27 and TRBJ1-2, with D tentatively TRBD1 (6 bases). Germline V gene lookup returns CDR1 MNHEY and CDR2 SMNVEV (reference sequence). V lost 6 bases, J lost 7 bases, and 12 bases lay in between. The CDR3 sequence is 12 residues long. The CDR3 DNA follows: TGTGCCAGCAGAATTGGCAGGGGTGGCTACACCTTC. Amino acids: CASRIGRGGYTF.

This clone was recorded only once. The identical CDR3 is also encoded by other nucleotide sequences in the sample. The chain is built from TRBV12-3 or TRBV12-4 and TRBJ1-1; D remains ambiguous. This CDR3 has 13 amino acids. With 1 base removed from V and 4 bases from J, the gap between germline ends came to 7 bases. The CDR3 reads CASSLGRGTEAFF. The DNA of the CDR3 is TGTGCCAGCAGTTTAGGGCGGGGCACTGAAGCTTTCTTT.

This clone was picked up one time. The chain is built from TRBV2 and TRBJ2-2, with 8 nucleotides matching TRBD2. Germline V gene data show CDR1 as SNHLY and CDR2 as FYNNEI. The CDR3 has 14 residues. Trimming took 11 bases from V and 6 from J; bases not matched to a gene: 11. CDR3 amino acids: CAGGSRGGPGELFF. The CDR3 DNA reads TGTGCCGGAGGGTCTCGGGGGGGGCCCGGGGAGCTGTTTTTT.

This chain links TRBV4-1 with TRBJ2-7, with 7 bases aligning to TRBD1. Germline values: CDR1 MGHRA, CDR2 YSYEKL. Trimming at V came to 5 bases and at J to 4 bases, leaving 11 bases not matched to a gene. CDR3 length equals 15 residues. CDR3 sequence: CASSASRQGEYEQYF. The DNA of the CDR3 is TGCGCCAGCAGCGCTTCAAGACAGGGAGAATACGAGCAGTACTTC.

The chain employs TRBV30 and TRBJ1-1; the match to TRBD1 covers 12 bases. The germline V gene has CDR1 GTSNPN and CDR2 SVGIG (reference sequence). V gave up 3 bases and J gave up 7 bases; unmatched junction bases: 6. This CDR3 spans 14 amino acids. In nucleotides, the CDR3 is TGTGCCTGGAGGCGGGGACAGGGGGCCGGTGAAGCTTTCTTT. Protein: CAWRRGQGAGEAFF.

This chain connects TRBV7-9 to TRBJ2-2; a possible D gene is TRBD1 (6 bases). CDR1 SEHNR and CDR2 FQNEAQ come from the germline V gene (reference sequence). The CDR3 consists of 13 residues. V was cut by 5 bases and J by 10 bases, with 14 bases left in between. As DNA, the CDR3 is TGTGCCAGCAGCCAAACAGGGCAAGAGGAGCTGTTTTTT. Protein product: CASSQTGQEELFF.

The chain recombines TRBV9 with TRBJ1-2, with TRBD1 matching 9 bases. The trim removed 4 bases at V and 3 bases at J, leaving 10 bases unmatched. CDR3 length: 16 residues. The V gene's germline CDR1 is SGDLS and CDR2 YYNGEE. The CDR3, as DNA: TGTGCCAGCAGCCCCGGGACAGGGACTCCCTACTATGGCTACACCTTC. Translation gives CASSPGTGTPYYGYTF.

V is TRBV18 and J is TRBJ1-5; 7 bases align to TRBD1. The CDR3 covers 13 residues. Germline lookup yields CDR1 KGHSH and CDR2 LQKENI. V was clipped by 5 bases and J by 6 bases; unmatched bases: 4. CDR3 nucleotides: TGTGCCAGCTCAACTGACAGGGTTCAGCCCCAGCATTTT. This translates into CASSTDRVQPQHF.

J is TRBJ1-5 and V is TRBV27; no reliable D call. Trimming stripped 5 bases from V and 0 bases from J, with 11 bases between. Germline values: CDR1 MNHEY, CDR2 SMNVEV (reference sequence). This CDR3 is 15 amino acids long. This CDR3 is CASSPLAVSNQPQHF. The CDR3, as DNA: TGTGCCAGCAGTCCCTTGGCGGTTAGCAATCAGCCCCAGCATTTT.

This sequence joins TRBV7-9 and TRBJ2-1; 9 bases map to TRBD2. Germline CDR1 reads SEHNR; CDR2 reads FQNEAQ (reference sequence). Unmatched junction bases numbered 7, after V lost 5 bases and J lost 2 bases. The CDR3 has 16 amino acids. The chain's CDR3 is CASSSGTSSAYNEQFF. The CDR3 nucleotides read TGTGCCAGCAGCAGTGGGACTAGCAGTGCCTACAATGAGCAGTTCTTC.

This rearrangement joins TRBV2 to TRBJ2-7, with D possibly TRBD1 on 5 matching bases. V lost 7 bases, J lost 10 bases, and 20 bases lay in between. CDR3 length: 13 residues. Germline assignment: CDR1 SNHLY and CDR2 FYNNEI. The chain's CDR3 is CASIDSDTPQQYF. CDR3 in DNA: TGTGCCAGCATCGACAGCGATACGCCCCAACAGTACTTC.

The chain links TRBV2 to TRBJ2-7; the match to TRBD1 covers 10 bases. CDR1 and CDR2 (germline): SNHLY, FYNNEI. CDR3 length: 14 residues. After removal of 5 bases from V and 7 bases from J, the junction contained 8 bases not matched to a gene. CDR3 sequence (DNA): TGTGCCAGCAGTCCGGGACAGGGGCCCTTGGAGCAGTACTTC. This gives the protein CASSPGQGPLEQYF.

The V gene is TRBV7-8, the J gene TRBJ1-2; no definite D call. V was trimmed by 3 bases and J by 6 bases, leaving 11 bases between them. The length of the CDR3 is 13 residues. Germline CDR1 and CDR2: SGHVS and FQNEAQ. CDR3 DNA: TGTGCCAGCAGCTTCGGCCAGGCCGATGGCTACACCTTC. Its protein product is CASSFGQADGYTF.

The rearrangement uses TRBV7-2 and TRBJ1-2, with TRBD1 matching 7 bases. Germline V gene data show CDR1 as SGHTA and CDR2 as FQGNSA. The trim removed 5 bases at V and 8 bases at J, leaving 11 bases unmatched. This CDR3 has 14 residues. The CDR3 nucleotides read TGTGCCAGCAGCCCGCGGACAGGAACTTGGGGCTACACCTTC. It specifies CASSPRTGTWGYTF.

This chain connects TRBV6-5 to TRBJ2-7, with TRBD1 as a possible D gene (6 bases). Germline V CDR1 and CDR2: MNHEY, SVGAGI. V shed 6 bases and J shed 4 bases, with 7 bases lying between them. The CDR3 has 11 residues. CDR3 residues: CASRGTYEQYF. The CDR3, as DNA: TGTGCCAGCAGGGGGACATACGAGCAGTACTTC.